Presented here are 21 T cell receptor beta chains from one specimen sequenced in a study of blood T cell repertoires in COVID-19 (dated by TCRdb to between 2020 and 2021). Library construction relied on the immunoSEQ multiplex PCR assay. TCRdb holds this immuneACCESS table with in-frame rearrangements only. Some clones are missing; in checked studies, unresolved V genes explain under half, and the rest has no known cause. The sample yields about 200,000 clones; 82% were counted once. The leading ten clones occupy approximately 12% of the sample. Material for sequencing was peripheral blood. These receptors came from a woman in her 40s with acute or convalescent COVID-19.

The CDR3 DNA is TGTGCCAGCAGTGACCGGAGAAGGTCCCAAGAGACCCAGTACTTC. Its protein product is CASSDRRRSQETQYF. The rearrangement uses TRBV25-1 and TRBJ2-5; D gene ambiguous. The CDR3 consists of 15 residues. CDR1 and CDR2 (germline): MGHDK, SYGVNS. The V and J ends lost 3 bases and 1 base respectively, with 12 bases between them.

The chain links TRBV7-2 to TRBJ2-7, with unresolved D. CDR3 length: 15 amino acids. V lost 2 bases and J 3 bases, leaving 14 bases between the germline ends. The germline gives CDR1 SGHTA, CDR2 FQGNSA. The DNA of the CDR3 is TGTGCCAGCAGCTTATTGGGTGGAGTGGTCTACGAGCAGTACTTC. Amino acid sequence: CASSLLGGVVYEQYF.

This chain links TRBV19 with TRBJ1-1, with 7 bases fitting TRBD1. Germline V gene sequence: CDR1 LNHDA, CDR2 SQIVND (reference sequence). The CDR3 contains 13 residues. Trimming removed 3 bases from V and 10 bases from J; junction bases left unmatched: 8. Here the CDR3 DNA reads TGTGCCAGTAGTATCCACACGGCAGGGGGAGCTTTCTTT. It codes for CASSIHTAGGAFF.

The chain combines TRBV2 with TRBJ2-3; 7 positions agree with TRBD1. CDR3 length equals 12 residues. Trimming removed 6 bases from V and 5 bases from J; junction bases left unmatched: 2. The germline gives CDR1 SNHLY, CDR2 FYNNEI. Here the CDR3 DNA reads TGTGCCAGCAGGGCAGGGGGAGATACGCAGTATTTT. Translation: CASRAGGDTQYF.

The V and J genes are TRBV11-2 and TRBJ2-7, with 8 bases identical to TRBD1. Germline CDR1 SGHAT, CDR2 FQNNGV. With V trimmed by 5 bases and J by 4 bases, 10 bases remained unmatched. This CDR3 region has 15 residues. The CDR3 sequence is CASSQVDRVSYEQYF. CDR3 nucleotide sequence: TGTGCCAGCAGCCAAGTGGACAGGGTTTCATACGAGCAGTACTTC. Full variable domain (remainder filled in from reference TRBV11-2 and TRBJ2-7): EAGVAQSPRYKIIEKRQSVAFWCNPISGHATLYWYQQILGQGPKLLIQFQNNGVVDDSQLPKDRFSAERLKGVDSTLKIQPAKLEDSAVYLCASSQVDRVSYEQYFGPGTRLTVT.

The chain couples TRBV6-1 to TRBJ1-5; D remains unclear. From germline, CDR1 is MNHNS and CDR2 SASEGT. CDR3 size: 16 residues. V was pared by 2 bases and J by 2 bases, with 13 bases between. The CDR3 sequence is CASSERVGVRNQPQHF. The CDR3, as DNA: TGTGCCAGCAGTGAAAGGGTCGGGGTCCGCAATCAGCCCCAGCATTTT.

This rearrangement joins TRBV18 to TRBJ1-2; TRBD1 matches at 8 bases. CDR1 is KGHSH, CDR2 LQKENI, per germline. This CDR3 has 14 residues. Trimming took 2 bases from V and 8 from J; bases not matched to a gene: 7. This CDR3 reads CASSPAGGPGGYTF. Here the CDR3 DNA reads TGTGCCAGCTCACCAGCAGGGGGCCCGGGGGGCTACACCTTC.

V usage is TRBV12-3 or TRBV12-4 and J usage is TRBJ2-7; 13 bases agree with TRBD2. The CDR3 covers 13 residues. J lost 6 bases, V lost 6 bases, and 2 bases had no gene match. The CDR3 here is CASRLAGGVEQYF. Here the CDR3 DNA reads TGTGCCAGCAGACTAGCGGGGGGGGTCGAGCAGTACTTC.

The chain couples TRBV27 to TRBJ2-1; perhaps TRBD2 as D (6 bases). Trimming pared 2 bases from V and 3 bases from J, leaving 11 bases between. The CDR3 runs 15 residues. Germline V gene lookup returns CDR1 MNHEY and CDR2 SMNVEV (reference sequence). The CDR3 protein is CASSLGSGGYNEQFF. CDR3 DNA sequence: TGTGCCAGCAGTTTAGGTAGCGGAGGCTACAATGAGCAGTTCTTC.

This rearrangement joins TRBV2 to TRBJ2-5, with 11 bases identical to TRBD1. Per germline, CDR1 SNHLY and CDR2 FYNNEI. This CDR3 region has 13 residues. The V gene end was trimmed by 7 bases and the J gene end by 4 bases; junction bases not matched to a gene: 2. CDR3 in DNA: TGTGCCAGCACCGGGACAGGGGGAGAGACCCAGTACTTC. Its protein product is CASTGTGGETQYF.

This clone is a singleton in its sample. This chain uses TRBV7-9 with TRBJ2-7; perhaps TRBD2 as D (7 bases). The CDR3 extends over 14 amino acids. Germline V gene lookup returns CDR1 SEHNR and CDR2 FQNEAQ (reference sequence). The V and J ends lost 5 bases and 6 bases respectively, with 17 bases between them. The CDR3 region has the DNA TGTGCCAGCAGCGAAGGGGGGGTTGGCGCCGAGCAGTACTTC. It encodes CASSEGGVGAEQYF.

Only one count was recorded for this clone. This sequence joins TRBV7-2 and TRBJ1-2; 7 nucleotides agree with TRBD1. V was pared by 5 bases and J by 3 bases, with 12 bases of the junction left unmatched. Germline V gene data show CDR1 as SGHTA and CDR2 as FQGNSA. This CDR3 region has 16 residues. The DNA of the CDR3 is TGTGCCAGCAGCACGCGACGACAGGGTTGGTACTATGGCTACACCTTC. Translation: CASSTRRQGWYYGYTF. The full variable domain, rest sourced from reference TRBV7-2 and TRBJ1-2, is GAGVSQSPSNKVTEKGKDVELRCDPISGHTALYWYRQSLGQGLEFLIYFQGNSAPDKSGLPSDRFSAERTGGSVSTLTIQRTQQEDSAVYLCASSTRRQGWYYGYTFGSGTRLTVV.

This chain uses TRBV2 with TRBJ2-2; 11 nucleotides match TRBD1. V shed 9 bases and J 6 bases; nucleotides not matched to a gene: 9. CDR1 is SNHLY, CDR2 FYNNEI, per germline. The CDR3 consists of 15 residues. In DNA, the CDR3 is TGTGCCAGAGAGGGCCGGGACAGGGGGGCCGGGGAGCTGTTTTTT. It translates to CAREGRDRGAGELFF.

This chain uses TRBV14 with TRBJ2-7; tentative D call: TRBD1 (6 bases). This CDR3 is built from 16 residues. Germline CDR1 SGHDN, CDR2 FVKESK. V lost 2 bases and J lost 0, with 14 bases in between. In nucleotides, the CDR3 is TGTGCCAGCAGCCAACAGGGGCGGAGGAACTCCTACGAGCAGTACTTC. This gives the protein CASSQQGRRNSYEQYF.

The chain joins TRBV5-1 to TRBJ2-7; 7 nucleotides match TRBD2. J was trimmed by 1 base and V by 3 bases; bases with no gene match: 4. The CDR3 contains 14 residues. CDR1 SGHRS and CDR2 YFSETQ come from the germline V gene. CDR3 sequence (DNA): TGCGCCAGCAGCTCCATAGCGGGTTCCTACGAGCAGTACTTC. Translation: CASSSIAGSYEQYF.

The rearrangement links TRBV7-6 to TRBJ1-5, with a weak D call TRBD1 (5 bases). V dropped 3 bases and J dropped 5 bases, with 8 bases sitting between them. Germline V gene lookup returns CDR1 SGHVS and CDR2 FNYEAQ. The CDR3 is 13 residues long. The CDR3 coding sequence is TGTGCCAGCAGCTTCAGGGTCGATCAGCCCCAGCATTTT. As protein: CASSFRVDQPQHF.

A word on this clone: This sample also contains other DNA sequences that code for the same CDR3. Written as DNA, the CDR3 is TGTGCCAGCAGTTTCCAGAACTATGGCTACACCTTC. This translates into CASSFQNYGYTF. The rearrangement links TRBV12-3 or TRBV12-4 to TRBJ1-2, with no clear D. The V and J ends lost 3 bases and 2 bases respectively, with 4 bases between them. There are 12 residues in the CDR3.

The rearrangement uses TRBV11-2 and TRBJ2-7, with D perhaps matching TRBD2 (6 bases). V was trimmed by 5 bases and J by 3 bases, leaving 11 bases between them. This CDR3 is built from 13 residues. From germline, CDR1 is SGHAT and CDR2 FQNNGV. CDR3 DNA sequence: TGTGCCAGCAGCGAGGGACTGTTCTACGAGCAGTACTTC. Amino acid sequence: CASSEGLFYEQYF.

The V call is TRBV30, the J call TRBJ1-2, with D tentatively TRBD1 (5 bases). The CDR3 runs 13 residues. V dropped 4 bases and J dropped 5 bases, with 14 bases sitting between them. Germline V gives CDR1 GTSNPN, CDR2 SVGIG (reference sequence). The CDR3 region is CAWKKGVDYGYTF. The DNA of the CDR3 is TGTGCCTGGAAGAAAGGGGTCGATTATGGCTACACCTTC.

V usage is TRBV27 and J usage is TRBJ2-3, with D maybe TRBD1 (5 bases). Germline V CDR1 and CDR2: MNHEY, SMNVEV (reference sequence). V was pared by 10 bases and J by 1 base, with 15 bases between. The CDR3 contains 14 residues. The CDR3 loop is CAIADLGGTDTQYF. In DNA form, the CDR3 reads TGTGCCATCGCGGACCTAGGGGGCACAGATACGCAGTATTTT.

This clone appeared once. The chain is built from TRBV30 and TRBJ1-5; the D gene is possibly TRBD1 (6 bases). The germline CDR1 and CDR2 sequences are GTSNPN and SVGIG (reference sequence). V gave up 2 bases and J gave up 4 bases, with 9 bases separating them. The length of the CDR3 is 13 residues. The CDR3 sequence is CAWSSDRNQPQHF. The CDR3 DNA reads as TGTGCCTGGAGTTCGGACAGAAATCAGCCCCAGCATTTT.